Listed below are T cell receptor beta chains from one sample, sequenced in a study of blood T cell repertoires in COVID-19. The data were produced by immunoSEQ multiplex PCR, yet TCRdb's version contains in-frame clones alone and is incomplete. Of 30,000 to 50,000 clones in the sample, around 85% were seen once. The sequencing input was peripheral blood. Receptors were obtained from a man in his sixties with acute or convalescent COVID-19. CDR3s include the opening cysteine and the closing phenylalanine or tryptophan. A D gene is named only where the DNA matches it firmly. Size values are once, few and many counts, or a class for expanded clones, and some rows have none.

abundance	v_gene	d_gene	j_gene	CDR3aa	CDR3nt
-	TRBV7-2	TRBD1	TRBJ1-1	CASSLTSGTVTEAFF	TGTGCCAGCAGCTTAACGAGTGGGACAGTCACTGAAGCTTTCTTT
-	TRBV5-5	TRBD2	TRBJ2-1	CASSLSGSGGMWEQFF	TGTGCCAGCAGCTTGAGTGGTAGCGGGGGCATGTGGGAGCAGTTCTTC
-	TRBV5-1	TRBD1	TRBJ1-4	CASSLQGAPNEKLFF	TGCGCCAGCAGCTTACAGGGGGCACCTAATGAAAAACTGTTTTTT
-	TRBV10-2	TRBD1	TRBJ1-2	CASSISDRVSGYTF	TGCGCCAGCAGTATATCGGACAGGGTTTCTGGCTACACCTTC
-	TRBV6-5	TRBD1	TRBJ1-1	CASSFGQGVREAFF	TGTGCCAGCAGTTTCGGACAGGGGGTTCGAGAAGCTTTCTTT
few	TRBV4-1	TRBD1	TRBJ1-5	CASSSGGGRSNQPQHF	TGCGCCAGCAGCTCCGGAGGGGGCCGCTCCAATCAGCCCCAGCATTTT
-	TRBV6-2/TRBV6-3	TRBD2	TRBJ2-5	CASSWIAGGQETQYF	TGTGCCAGCAGTTGGATTGCGGGGGGGCAAGAGACCCAGTACTTC
-	TRBV28	TRBD2	TRBJ2-3	CASSSRLAGATDTQYF	TGTGCCAGCAGTTCGCGACTAGCGGGAGCCACAGATACGCAGTATTTT
-	TRBV14	-	TRBJ2-3	CASSFADTQYF	TGTGCCAGCAGCTTCGCAGATACGCAGTATTTT
-	TRBV6-6	TRBD1	TRBJ1-2	CASSYLDREVHGYTF	TGTGCCAGCAGTTACCTCGACAGGGAGGTTCATGGCTACACCTTC
once	TRBV6-2/TRBV6-3	-	TRBJ1-4	CASSQRGGQTNEKLFF	TGTGCCAGCAGCCAGAGGGGAGGCCAGACTAATGAAAAACTGTTTTTT
-	TRBV5-1	-	TRBJ2-2	CASSHPVRTGELFF	TGCGCCAGCAGCCACCCTGTGAGGACCGGGGAGCTGTTTTTT
-	TRBV5-8	-	TRBJ2-3	CASSQGHKSTDTQYF	TGTGCCAGCAGTCAAGGACACAAAAGCACAGATACGCAGTATTTT
-	TRBV28	TRBD2	TRBJ2-5	CASSYEEPSGQETQYF	TGTGCCAGCAGCTACGAAGAGCCTAGCGGCCAAGAGACCCAGTACTTC
few	TRBV3-1/TRBV3-2	-	TRBJ2-1	CASSQVSTGGVSKFF	TGTGCCAGCAGCCAAGTTAGTACTGGGGGCGTCTCGAAGTTCTTC
-	TRBV29-1	TRBD1	TRBJ2-7	CSVGRTGVNEQYF	TGCAGCGTTGGTAGGACAGGGGTCAACGAGCAGTACTTC
-	TRBV28	TRBD1	TRBJ1-5	CASSPPGQGARQPQHF	TGTGCCAGCAGTCCCCCGGGACAGGGGGCAAGGCAGCCCCAGCATTTT
-	TRBV7-8	-	TRBJ1-6	CASSLPPGFSYNSPLHF	TGTGCCAGCAGCCTCCCACCAGGCTTCTCCTATAATTCACCCCTCCACTTT
-	TRBV7-9	TRBD1	TRBJ1-5	CASSLDRANQPQHF	TGTGCCAGCAGCCTTGACAGGGCCAATCAGCCCCAGCATTTT